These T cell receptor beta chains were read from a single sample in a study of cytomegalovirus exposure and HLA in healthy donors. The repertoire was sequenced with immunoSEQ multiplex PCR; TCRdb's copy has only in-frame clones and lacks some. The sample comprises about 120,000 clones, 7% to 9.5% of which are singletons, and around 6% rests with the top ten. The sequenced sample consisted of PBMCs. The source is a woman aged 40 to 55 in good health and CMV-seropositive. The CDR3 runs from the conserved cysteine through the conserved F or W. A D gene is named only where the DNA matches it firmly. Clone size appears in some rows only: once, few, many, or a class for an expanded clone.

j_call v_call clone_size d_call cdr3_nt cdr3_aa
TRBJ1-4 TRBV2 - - TGTGCCAGCAGTGAACGCTCTGGGGGGGACGGAAAACTGTTTTTT CASSERSGGDGKLFF
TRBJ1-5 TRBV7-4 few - TGTGCCAGCAGACCCCAGGGGACTCAGCCCCAGCATTTT CASRPQGTQPQHF
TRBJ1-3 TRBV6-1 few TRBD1 TGTGCCAGCAGTGCTTCCCTTCCGGGACAGGGGGGTACGAACACCATATATTTT CASSASLPGQGGTNTIYF
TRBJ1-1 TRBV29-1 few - TGCAGCGTTGATAGGGGCGGCACTGAAGCTTTCTTT CSVDRGGTEAFF
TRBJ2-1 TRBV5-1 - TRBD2 TGCGCCAGCAGCTTCACTAGCGGGGGGGCATCCTACAATGAGCAGTTCTTC CASSFTSGGASYNEQFF
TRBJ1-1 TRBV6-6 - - TGTGCCAGCAGAGAACAGAACACTGAAGCTTTCTTT CASREQNTEAFF
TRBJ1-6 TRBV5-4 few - TGTGCCAGCAGCCTGGGAAACGCCGGGATGTATAATTCACCCCTCCACTTT CASSLGNAGMYNSPLHF
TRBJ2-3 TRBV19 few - TGTGCCAGTAGTATCAGTGTAGGCGGAGATACGCAGTATTTT CASSISVGGDTQYF
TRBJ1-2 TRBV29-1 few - TGCAGCGTTGAAAGGACAGCCTATGGCTACACCTTC CSVERTAYGYTF
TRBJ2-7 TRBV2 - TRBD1 TGTGCCAGCAGTGATGGGACAGGGGGCTCCCACGAGCAGTACTTC CASSDGTGGSHEQYF
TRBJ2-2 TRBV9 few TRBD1 TGTGCCAGCAGCATCCGACAGGGGGTCGCCGGGGAGCTGTTTTTT CASSIRQGVAGELFF
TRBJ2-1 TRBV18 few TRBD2 TGTGCCAGCTCATCACTAGCGGGAGCCTACAATGAGCAGTTCTTC CASSSLAGAYNEQFF
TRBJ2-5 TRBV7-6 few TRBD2 TGTGCCAGCAGCCTGATTCTAGCGGGGGCGGGAGAGACCCAGTACTTC CASSLILAGAGETQYF
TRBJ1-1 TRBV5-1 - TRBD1 TGCGCCAGCAGCTATGGTGGGACAGGGAACACTGAAGCTTTCTTT CASSYGGTGNTEAFF
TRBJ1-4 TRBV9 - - TGTGCCAGCAGCGTAGCTGGTACTCGAGAAAAACTGTTTTTT CASSVAGTREKLFF
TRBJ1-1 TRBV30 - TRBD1 TGTGCCTGGAGTGTCGGACAGGGAGGGACTGAAGCTTTCTTT CAWSVGQGGTEAFF
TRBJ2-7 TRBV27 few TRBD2 TGTGCCAGCAGTGCCGGACTAGCGCTATCCTACGAGCAGTACTTC CASSAGLALSYEQYF
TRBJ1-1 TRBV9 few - TGTGCCAGCAGCGTAGTTAACAGGGAGACTGAAGCTTTCTTT CASSVVNRETEAFF
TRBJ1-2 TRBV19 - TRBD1 TGTGCCAGTAGTATAAATTGGGCGGCCCCGGACAGGTATGGCTACACCTTC CASSINWAAPDRYGYTF